This TCR beta chain stems from a study of T-cell reconstitution after alpha-beta-depleted transplantation in children. There are a few counts of this clonotype. Its antigen is unknown. Findings and caveats of the study: Expanded graft clones numbering several hundred reportedly gave rise to alpha-beta T cells about two months after transplant. T-cell numbers and diversity, one year after transplant, stemmed largely from T cells that were newly produced.

This CDR3 is 13 amino acids long. The V and J ends lost 5 bases and 5 bases respectively, with 11 bases between them. Researchers prepared the TCRbeta library using unique molecular identifiers, the study reports. TCRdb processed the PCR reads anew with MiXCR; each CDR3 protein has one entry. The sample holds just over 950,000 distinct CDR3 sequences, about 30% seen once. This sample comprised PBMCs, mostly from graft donor cells, obtained 360 days after TCRalphabeta/CD19-depleted stem cell transplant. The rearrangement links TRBV12-3 or TRBV12-4 to TRBJ2-3; D unresolved. This receptor was obtained from a boy less than two years old who had a stem cell transplant for SCID, so the T cells may come from the graft donor. The CDR3: CASSPRAVDTQYF. For the CDR3, the DNA is TGTGCCAGCAGTCCCCGGGCGGTAGATACGCAGTATTTT.